This TCR beta chain was identified during a study of T cells in Graves' hyperthyroidism and ophthalmopathy. Per germline, CDR1 SQVTM and CDR2 ANQGSEA. V lost 4 bases and J 7 bases, leaving 10 bases between the germline ends. CDR3 length: 11 amino acids. Authors of the study amplified TCR beta CDR3 regions from RNA transcripts. An initial round of RT-PCR targeting the TCR CDR3 relied on the HTBI primer set. TCRdb recomputed calls from the multiplex PCR reads with MiXCR, one row per CDR3 protein. This sample has around 560,000 distinct CDR3 sequences, with over 15% found just once. The specimen was blood. The clonotype was recovered from a young woman with Graves' hyperthyroidism. The chain carries TRBV29-1 and TRBJ1-2, with D possibly being TRBD1 (5 bases). This CDR3 is CSVAGGSGYTF. The DNA for the CDR3 is TGCAGCGTTGCCGGGGGTTCTGGCTACACCTTC. Looking up the rest from reference TRBV29-1 and TRBJ1-2 gives the full variable domain: SAVISQKPSRDICQRGTSLTIQCQVDSQVTMMFWYRQQPGQSLTLIATANQGSEATYESGFVIDKFPISRPNLTFSTLTVSNMSPEDSSIYLCSVAGGSGYTFGSGTRLTVV.